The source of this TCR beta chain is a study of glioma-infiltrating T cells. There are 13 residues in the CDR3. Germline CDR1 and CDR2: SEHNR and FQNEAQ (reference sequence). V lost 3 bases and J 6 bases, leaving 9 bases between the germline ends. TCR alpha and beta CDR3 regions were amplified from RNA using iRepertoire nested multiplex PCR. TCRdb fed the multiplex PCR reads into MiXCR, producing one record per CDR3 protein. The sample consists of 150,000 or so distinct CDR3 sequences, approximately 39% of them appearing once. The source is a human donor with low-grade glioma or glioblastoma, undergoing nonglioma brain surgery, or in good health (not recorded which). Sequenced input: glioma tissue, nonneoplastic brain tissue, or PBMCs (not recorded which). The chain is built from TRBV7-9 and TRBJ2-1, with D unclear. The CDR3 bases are TGTGCCAGCAGCTTGGGCCCGGGCAATGAGCAGTTCTTC. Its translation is CASSLGPGNEQFF.